This T cell receptor (beta chain) was retrieved from a study of blood T cell repertoires in COVID-19 (dated by TCRdb to 2020 to 2021). Background for the entire study: The collaborator samples originated in the United States, Italy and Spain and spanned the acute and convalescent phases of COVID-19. The prospective study material was composed of cDNA or gDNA derived from T cells, B-cell-depleted T cells, or PBMCs. Subjects who had been exposed to COVID-19, were actively infected with it, or had recovered from it provided the deeply sampled blood TCRbeta repertoires that made up the dataset. The repertoires were made available in a free public database intended to serve as a resource for research on the immune response to SARS-CoV-2. Samples came from the ongoing ImmuneRACE study (first 160 participants) plus 1,254 subjects from 6 global collaborators. A de-identified subject ID, COVID-19 status, age in years and sex were almost always included in the sample metadata. Where HLA class I and class II types were available, the types were taken from metadata supplied by the sample provider, not from assay-based typing. The full study reports these points: The quantity of clinical and demographic metadata differed by source and by participant and was supplied without curation.

CDR1 and CDR2 were assigned from the germline V gene as ENHRY and SYGVKD. From cysteine to phenylalanine, the CDR3 is 15 amino acids long. The retained sequence is limited to the CDR3, 45 bases, with the frame set at the first base. V gives up 6 bases and J gives up 1 base, and the segment between their germline ends measures 15 bases. The collaborating institutions used their own protocols to collect whole blood in K2EDTA tubes. For TCRbeta analysis, collaborator samples were shipped as frozen whole blood, as isolated PBMCs, or as DNA extracted from either sample type. To note about this clone: The target of this receptor is not known. Base qualities are not at hand, and no much larger clone is one base apart.

The immunoSEQ Assay, a bias-controlled multiplex PCR, was used to amplify TCRbeta CDR3 regions from genomic DNA. In the authors' own workflow: Nucleated cell counts per sample were estimated from amplification of reference gene primers within the assay. Sequence reads were collapsed and filtered to measure the absolute abundance of every unique TCRbeta CDR3 rearrangement. For each sample, productive Simpson clonality was calculated by taking the square root of Simpson's diversity index across productive rearrangements. TCRdb stores this immuneACCESS table with in-frame sequences only. Part of the clones is absent; in the studies checked, under half of the shortfall reflects unresolved V genes, and no reason is known for the rest. V and J calls and clone size follow that table, whereas D and trimming were derived from the DNA. This sample holds roughly 80,000 clones; about 84% were observed only once. About 12% of the sample is in the top ten clones.

The V and J segments used are TRBV10-3 and TRBJ1-1; a tentative D call is TRBD1 (5 bases match). Material for sequencing was peripheral blood. The receptor was isolated from a human donor in a cohort sampled during active COVID-19. The DNA is as follows: TGTGCCATCAGGAGGTTGGAGACAGAGAACACTGAAGCTTTCTTT. Its protein reads: CAIRRLETENTEAFF.